This TCR beta chain was obtained from a study of neurological immune-mediated disorders. TCRdb itself ran the 5' RACE reads through MiXCR, one entry per CDR3 protein. The sample consists of 65,000 to 85,000 distinct CDR3 sequences, about 3% of them appearing once. V shed 6 bases and J 7 bases; nucleotides not matched to a gene: 10. The CDR3 has 17 amino acids. This clonotype was seen repeatedly, ten times or more. Its antigen remains unidentified. General study results and limits: It was the repertoires of 18 of 34 multiple sclerosis patients that phylogenetic grouping placed in one related-CDR3 cluster, which is a possible signature.

The clonotype comes from a woman aged 45-59 years with multiple sclerosis. This rearrangement joins TRBV12-3 or TRBV12-4 to TRBJ1-6, with TRBD1 matching 12 bases. Sequenced: PBMCs. The DNA of the CDR3 is TGTGCCAGCAGCCCCCTCGGGACAGGGGGCCAGAATTCACCCCTCCACTTT. This encodes CASSPLGTGGQNSPLHF.